This is a list of T cell receptor beta chains from one sample in a study of chemoradiotherapy in HPV16-positive cancers. Sequencing used immunoSEQ multiplex PCR; TCRdb keeps in-frame clones, though not all of them. The repertoire holds more than 12,000 clones, with roughly 91% as singletons. Sample: blood, taken from a patient who underwent chemoradiotherapy. The receptors stem from a human donor with HPV-associated anogenital cancer. CDR3s include the opening cysteine and the closing phenylalanine or tryptophan. The D gene is left open where the match is weak.

TRBJ1-1,TRBV12-5,NA,CASGSQQGEGNTEAFF,TGTGCTAGTGGTTCCCAGCAGGGAGAGGGGAACACTGAAGCTTTCTTT
TRBJ1-1,TRBV4-3,NA,CASSQDPQGLTEAFF,TGCGCCAGCAGCCAAGATCCACAGGGTCTCACTGAAGCTTTCTTT
TRBJ2-7,TRBV9,NA,CASSVGGGISYEQYF,TGTGCCAGCAGCGTAGGGGGCGGGATCTCCTACGAGCAGTACTTC